The sequence of this TCR beta chain was determined in a study of Ad26.COV2.S vaccination and SARS-CoV-2 variants. This clone was observed a handful of times. Treatment denoted: 15 to 20 received Ad26.COV2.S at low or high dose, single or two shots; 5 received placebo; per-sample allocation not given. Repertoires come from day 63 after the first vaccine or placebo injection. The method was immunoSEQ multiplex PCR; TCRdb's version includes in-frame clones alone and lacks a portion of them. The repertoire consists of approximately 360,000 clones, with around 82% occurring once and the leading ten covering approximately 7%. This specimen consisted of peripheral blood, obtained in a trial of Ad26.COV2.S vaccine versus placebo. The origin of this receptor is a person aged 18 to 59 who received the Ad26.COV2.S COVID-19 vaccine or a placebo.

CDR3: CASSYGGHPYGYTF. The CDR3 DNA sequence: TGTGCCAGCAGTTACGGGGGACACCCCTATGGCTACACCTTC. The V and J genes are TRBV6-5 and TRBJ1-2; maybe TRBD1 (6 bases). CDR3 size: 14 residues. With 2 bases removed from V and 4 bases from J, the gap between germline ends came to 11 bases. The germline V gene has CDR1 MNHEY and CDR2 SVGAGI.